The sequence of this T cell receptor (beta chain) was determined in a study of cytomegalovirus exposure and HLA in healthy donors (dated by TCRdb to about 2017). About the study as a whole: The roughly 650 repertoires of the first cohort and the roughly 120 validation repertoires were produced on the same platform, according to a later analysis. The study was designed to test whether signatures of past pathogen exposure could be identified by cataloging public T cell receptors. A separate validation cohort of roughly 130 different subjects was used in addition to the roughly 640-subject first cohort. To predict cytomegalovirus infection status, the study brought together high-throughput TCR immunosequencing, statistical association of individual TCRs with disease status, and machine learning. Broad study findings and their caveats: In both the original and validation cohorts, the classifier was reported to diagnose cytomegalovirus status with high specificity and sensitivity. While some public TCRs were present in many individuals, most TCR sequences turned up only very rarely across donors. Subsequent analysis determined that TCRs grouped into clusters in the first cohort also showed a tendency toward co-occurrence across the 120 or so validation repertoires, and about 94% of cluster scores exceeded 0. A later analysis lacked HLA typing for the validation cohort, so it scored co-occurrence in that cohort across all 120 or so repertoires. It was suggested by the authors that the approach could potentially be generalized to other disease states and immunological phenotypes. A total of fewer than 200 TCR beta chains were listed by the study as associated with cytomegalovirus. In vitro tests confirmed that a few of the cytomegalovirus-associated TCR beta chains recognize cytomegalovirus antigens.

The library came from the immunoSEQ multiplex PCR assay. The published analysis was carried out like this. A statistical classification framework was developed to diagnose cytomegalovirus status using the catalog of TCR beta chain sequences. TCRdb obtained this table from immuneACCESS and retained in-frame rearrangements with V and J assigned. These tables miss some clones; where compared with another copy, unresolved V genes account for less than half of the shortfall, and the remainder is unexplained. The V and J calls and clone size come from that table; D and trimming were worked out from the DNA. The sample data list around 190,000 clones, and around 80% of these were observed just once. The ten largest account for roughly 1.2% of the sample. The donors belonged to the validation cohort of approximately 130 subjects, which was separate from the roughly 700-subject first cohort. Turning to this clone: It has no known antigen specificity. Base-call qualities are not available, and no considerably larger clone is one nucleotide away.

At the junction V is shortened by 5 bases and J by 0 bases, with 9 bases in between. Including the terminal cysteine and phenylalanine, the CDR3 comprises 14 residues. Only the CDR3 portion is preserved as DNA: 42 bases, with reading frame beginning at the first base. CDR1 SGHRS and CDR2 YFSETQ were looked up in the germline V gene. The clonotype comes from a woman between 25 and 40 years old in good health and CMV-seronegative. The material sequenced was PBMCs. The receptor chain draws on TRBV5-1 and TRBJ1-3; TRBD1 might be the D gene, on 6 matching bases. The DNA reads as follows: TGCGCCAGCAGACAGGGCTTCTCTGGAAACACCATATATTTT. It codes for CASRQGFSGNTIYF.